Listed here are 9 T cell receptor beta chains from one sample, sequenced in a study of shared clonotypes between healthy human individuals. The assay was immunoSEQ multiplex PCR, and TCRdb's table has in-frame clones only and misses some. The data show some 2.4 million clones, 93% seen once. The sample consisted of naive CD4+ T cells from PBMCs. Subset defined: CD45RA+ positively selected. These receptors all stem from a man between 18 and 35 years old in good health. Some clones in this sample may be carry-over from other donors' samples.

The chain is built from TRBV28 and TRBJ1-2; 7 nucleotides agree with TRBD1. Trimming removed 4 bases from V and 4 bases from J; junction bases left unmatched: 18. The CDR3 length is 18 residues. Germline V gene lookup returns CDR1 MDHEN and CDR2 SYDVKM. CDR3 region: CASSSPSTGTGGVYGYTF. Here the CDR3 DNA reads TGTGCCAGCAGTTCTCCATCGACAGGGACGGGGGGTGTCTATGGCTACACCTTC.

On this clone: Distinct nucleotide sequences in the sample also encode this CDR3. The chain uses TRBV11-2 and TRBJ2-1, with 8 bases lining up with TRBD2. The V segment lost 2 bases and the J segment 4 bases; nucleotides outside the gene matches: 1. The CDR3 has 14 amino acids. Germline V CDR1 and CDR2: SGHAT, FQNNGV. The CDR3 protein is CASSLSGGYNEQFF. For the CDR3, the DNA is TGTGCCAGCAGCTTATCGGGAGGGTACAATGAGCAGTTCTTC.

This sequence joins TRBV19 and TRBJ1-1, with 10 bases identical to TRBD1. The CDR3 sequence is 17 residues long. Trimming took 7 bases from V and 3 from J; bases not matched to a gene: 14. Germline values: CDR1 LNHDA, CDR2 SQIVND (reference sequence). CDR3 loop: CASTVRRQGAVDTEAFF. The CDR3 region has the DNA TGTGCCAGTACCGTAAGAAGACAGGGGGCGGTGGACACTGAAGCTTTCTTT.

The chain has TRBV6-6 and TRBJ2-3, with D perhaps being TRBD1 or TRBD2 (5 bases each). Germline V gene lookup returns CDR1 MNHNY and CDR2 SVGAGI (reference sequence). This CDR3 region has 15 residues. The V gene lost 2 bases and the J gene lost 3 bases, with 12 bases spanning the gap. The CDR3 coding sequence is TGTGCCAGCAGTTACCGTGGGGGAACTACAGATACGCAGTATTTT. Encoded protein: CASSYRGGTTDTQYF.

The chain uses TRBV9 and TRBJ2-1; D tentatively reads TRBD1 or TRBD2 (5 bases each). V shed 0 bases and J shed 10 bases, with 14 bases lying between them. This CDR3 has 14 residues. From germline, CDR1 is SGDLS and CDR2 YYNGEE. CDR3 coding DNA: TGTGCCAGCAGCGTAGATCCCCCGGGGCGCGAGCAGTTCTTC. Its protein is CASSVDPPGREQFF.

The chain is built from TRBV6-1 and TRBJ1-5; unclear D gene. CDR1 and CDR2 (germline): MNHNS, SASEGT. Trimming stripped 2 bases from V and 8 bases from J, with 13 bases between. The length of the CDR3 is 14 residues. The CDR3 is CASSELAAREPQHF. The CDR3 nucleotides read TGTGCCAGCAGTGAATTGGCAGCGAGAGAGCCCCAGCATTTT.

The genes are TRBV11-2 and TRBJ2-5, with 9 bases aligning to TRBD1. The germline V gene encodes CDR1 SGHAT and CDR2 FQNNGV. V dropped 5 bases and J dropped 1; count of bases not matched to a gene: 8. The CDR3 sequence is 16 residues long. The CDR3 sequence: CASSLQGAYFQETQYF. The DNA for the CDR3 is TGTGCCAGCAGCCTACAGGGGGCCTACTTCCAAGAGACCCAGTACTTC.

This clone was observed a handful of times. This sequence joins TRBV5-1 and TRBJ1-2; D is perhaps TRBD1 (5 bases). Germline-derived CDR1 and CDR2 are SGHRS and YFSETQ. The CDR3 totals 11 residues. V was shortened by 10 bases and J by 4 bases, with 11 bases between the two germline ends. The DNA for the CDR3 is TGCGCCTCGACGGACACCTATGGCTACACCTTC. Encoded protein: CASTDTYGYTF.

This sequence joins TRBV5-1 and TRBJ2-2; TRBD2 aligns across 12 bases. The ends lost 0 bases at V and 4 bases at J; junction bases unmatched: 7. Germline loops: CDR1 SGHRS, CDR2 YFSETQ. The CDR3 sequence is 18 residues long. The CDR3 reads CASSLAGASGRATGELFF. In nucleotides, the CDR3 is TGCGCCAGCAGCTTGGCCGGCGCTAGCGGGAGGGCCACCGGGGAGCTGTTTTTT.